This entry features one TCR beta chain sequence. Antigen specificity is unknown. Time point noted: week 11, during vaccination. The vaccine gave 300 ug of a 20-mer mutant IDH1 peptide subcutaneously per dose. Patients carried new grade 3 or 4 IDH1-mutant astrocytomas lacking nuclear ATRX. The entry originates in a study of a mutant IDH1 vaccine in newly diagnosed glioma. Study in general: Patients under treatment included approximately 60% males and around 38% females and had a mean age of around 40 years.

Germline-derived CDR1 and CDR2 are MDHEN and SYDVKM. V lost 0 bases, J lost 6 bases, and 15 bases lay in between. The CDR3 is 16 amino acids. Generated by immunoSEQ multiplex PCR, the TCRdb table keeps only in-frame clones and is missing some. The data contain around 100,000 clones, about 90% of them seen just once; the ten biggest clones take up 0.55% to 0.7%. The TCR comes from a woman between 50 and 59 years old with glioma. The chain carries TRBV28 and TRBJ2-1, with a weak D call TRBD1 (5 bases). The specimen was PBMCs, collected from a glioma patient whose treatment included an IDH1 peptide vaccine. CDR3 sequence: CASSLWRTKSPNEQFF. The CDR3 bases are TGTGCCAGCAGTTTATGGCGGACAAAGTCCCCCAATGAGCAGTTCTTC.